A selection of T cell receptor beta chains follows, all from one sample in a study of human T cells and chemical hapten exposure. From the RACE reads, TCRdb called clonotypes with MiXCR, one entry per CDR3 protein. The sample records roughly 360,000 distinct CDR3 sequences, 4.8% being singletons. The sequencing here drew on whole blood, taken in connection with sensitization to the hapten diphenylcyclopropenone (DPC). All receptors derive from a woman between 50 and 59 years old with alopecia areata. Some clones in this sample may be carry-over from other donors' samples. Each CDR3 is given with its conserved first and last residue. A D gene is named only where the DNA matches it firmly. Rows give clone size only sometimes, using once, few, many, or a class for an expanded clone.

clone_size: few; cdr3_length: 15; j_call: TRBJ1-5; v_call: TRBV2; d_call: TRBD1; cdr3_aa: CASRTGRNSNQPQHF; cdr3_nt: TGTGCCAGCAGGACAGGGAGAAATAGCAATCAGCCCCAGCATTTT
clone_size: NA; cdr3_length: 15; j_call: TRBJ1-5; v_call: TRBV19; d_call: NA; cdr3_aa: CASCTSIRSNQPQHF; cdr3_nt: TGTGCCAGTTGCACGTCAATCAGAAGCAATCAGCCCCAGCATTTT
clone_size: few; cdr3_length: 14; j_call: TRBJ2-3; v_call: TRBV30; d_call: TRBD1; cdr3_aa: CAWSLGDSADTQYF; cdr3_nt: TGTGCCTGGAGCTTGGGGGACAGCGCGGATACGCAGTATTTT
clone_size: many; cdr3_length: 19; j_call: TRBJ2-1; v_call: TRBV18; d_call: TRBD2; cdr3_aa: CASSQGGRGVPSSYNEQFF; cdr3_nt: TGTGCCAGCTCACAAGGAGGGCGGGGGGTCCCCAGCTCCTACAATGAGCAGTTCTTC
clone_size: many; cdr3_length: 14; j_call: TRBJ1-5; v_call: TRBV7-2; d_call: NA; cdr3_aa: CASNSGPGHEPQHF; cdr3_nt: TGTGCCAGCAACTCCGGACCCGGACACGAGCCCCAGCATTTT
clone_size: NA; cdr3_length: 16; j_call: TRBJ1-6; v_call: TRBV20-1; d_call: NA; cdr3_aa: CSARVGLSSYNSPLHF; cdr3_nt: TGCAGTGCCAGGGTGGGACTGAGCTCCTATAATTCACCCCTCCACTTT
clone_size: NA; cdr3_length: 13; j_call: TRBJ2-2; v_call: TRBV30; d_call: NA; cdr3_aa: CAWSPGNTGELFF; cdr3_nt: TGTGCCTGGAGTCCCGGGAACACCGGGGAGCTGTTTTTT
clone_size: NA; cdr3_length: 14; j_call: TRBJ1-1; v_call: TRBV9; d_call: NA; cdr3_aa: CASSVEALHTEAFF; cdr3_nt: TGTGCCAGCAGCGTCGAGGCTCTCCACACTGAAGCTTTCTTT
clone_size: NA; cdr3_length: 16; j_call: TRBJ2-6; v_call: TRBV28; d_call: TRBD1; cdr3_aa: CATKTGGISGANVLTF; cdr3_nt: TGTGCCACCAAAACAGGGGGGATCTCTGGGGCCAACGTCCTGACTTTC
clone_size: many; cdr3_length: 14; j_call: TRBJ1-5; v_call: TRBV9; d_call: NA; cdr3_aa: CASSVGGRTGPQHF; cdr3_nt: TGTGCCAGCAGCGTCGGAGGGAGGACTGGGCCCCAGCATTTT
clone_size: many; cdr3_length: 11; j_call: TRBJ1-2; v_call: TRBV6-5; d_call: NA; cdr3_aa: CASSGPYGYTF; cdr3_nt: TGTGCCAGCAGTGGACCCTATGGCTACACCTTC